This is a list of T cell receptor beta chains from one sample in a study of OX40 agonist ivuxolimab in advanced cancers. Sequencing used immunoSEQ multiplex PCR; TCRdb keeps in-frame clones, though not all of them. Here the sample spans under 25,000 clones, under 90% being singletons. Sequenced here: CD4+ or CD8+ T cells sorted from blood, sampled in a trial of the OX40 agonist ivuxolimab. All receptors derive from an adult with an advanced solid tumor such as melanoma, head and neck, liver or kidney cancer. Each CDR3 is given with its conserved first and last residue. Each record gives: V gene, J gene, clone size, D gene, CDR3 DNA, CDR3 protein. D genes are given only for firm matches. Size is stated for part of the rows, as once, few or many counts, or as a class when the clone is expanded.

TRBV4-1	TRBJ1-1	.	.	TGCGCCAGCAGCCAAGTTGGGTCCGGGACTATGAACACTGAAGCTTTCTTT	CASSQVGSGTMNTEAFF
TRBV29-1	TRBJ2-3	.	.	TGCAGCGTGATGCCTCAGGGGAAAGATACGCAGTATTTT	CSVMPQGKDTQYF
TRBV5-8	TRBJ1-2	.	TRBD1	TGTGCCAGCAGCTTGTGGTTATTAACCGGGACAGGGCCACACTATGGCTACACCTTC	CASSLWLLTGTGPHYGYTF
TRBV30	TRBJ1-1	.	.	TGTGCCTGGAGTTTTGGGATCACTTACAGGGACACTGAAGCTTTCTTT	CAWSFGITYRDTEAFF
TRBV6-6	TRBJ2-7	.	.	TGTGCCAGCAGTTACGACAGACAGGCCTCCTACGAGCAGTACTTC	CASSYDRQASYEQYF
TRBV7-9	TRBJ1-2	few	TRBD1	TGTGCCAGCAACTTAGGGACAGGGGGGTATGGCTACACCTTC	CASNLGTGGYGYTF
TRBV5-1	TRBJ2-2	.	TRBD1	TGCGCCAGCAGTGGACAGGGTGATACCGGGGAGCTGTTTTTT	CASSGQGDTGELFF
TRBV7-9	TRBJ1-5	.	.	TGTGCCAGCAGCTTAGCGCGAGACACAAATCAGCCCCAGCATTTT	CASSLARDTNQPQHF
TRBV9	TRBJ1-2	.	TRBD1	TGTGCCAGCAGCCCACGACAGGGGGCGCCCACCTTC	CASSPRQGAPTF
TRBV18	TRBJ2-2	.	.	TGTGCCAGCTCACCACGGGGTACCGCCGGGGAGCTGTTTTTT	CASSPRGTAGELFF
TRBV19	TRBJ2-2	.	.	TGTGCCATACAGGGCCGGAACACCGGGGAGCTGTTTTTT	CAIQGRNTGELFF
TRBV6-1	TRBJ1-2	few	TRBD1	TGTGCCAGCAGGGGACAGGGGGCGTTTGGCTACACCTTC	CASRGQGAFGYTF
TRBV28	TRBJ1-2	few	TRBD1	TGTGCCAGCAGGGTGACAGGGCCCGGTGGCTACACCTTC	CASRVTGPGGYTF
TRBV28	TRBJ2-3	.	TRBD1	TGTGCCAGCAGGGGACAGGGTAGGGGCACGCAGTATTTT	CASRGQGRGTQYF
TRBV7-2	TRBJ1-6	.	.	TGTGCCAGCAGCGCCTCTGCAGGCTTTAATTCACCCCTCCACTTT	CASSASAGFNSPLHF
TRBV7-2	TRBJ1-1	.	.	TGTGCCAGCAGCTTGACAGCGTTGGGGAACACTGAAGCTTTCTTT	CASSLTALGNTEAFF
TRBV11-3	TRBJ2-1	.	.	TGTGCCAGCAGCTTAGGTACCACTGGCTACAATGAGCAGTTCTTC	CASSLGTTGYNEQFF
TRBV5-1	TRBJ2-1	.	TRBD1	TGCGCCAGCCAGCCGCAGGGGGCCCTTTGGGATGAGCAGTTCTTC	CASQPQGALWDEQFF
TRBV15	TRBJ1-5	.	.	TGTGCCACCAGCATAGGAGGCAGTAGCAATCAGCCCCAGCATTTT	CATSIGGSSNQPQHF
TRBV6-5	TRBJ1-3	.	.	TGTGCCAGCAGCGACGGGGCGGGACACCCTTCTTTT	CASSDGAGHPSF
TRBV7-8	TRBJ2-3	once	.	TGTGCCAGCTACCCCCCAGATACGCAGTATTTT	CASYPPDTQYF
TRBV5-6	TRBJ2-5	once	.	TGTGCCAGCAGCTTGGCCAAAGAGACCCAGTACTTC	CASSLAKETQYF
TRBV5-1	TRBJ2-7	.	TRBD1	TGCGCCAGCAGCTTGGGACAGGGGCGCGAGCAGTACTTC	CASSLGQGREQYF
TRBV7-9	TRBJ1-2	.	TRBD1	TGTGCCAGCAGCTCCGTGACAGGGACGAACAACTATGGCTACACCTTC	CASSSVTGTNNYGYTF
TRBV5-1	TRBJ2-7	.	TRBD1	TGCGCCAGCAGCCAACGGCAGGGGGCCGGATACGAGCAGTACTTC	CASSQRQGAGYEQYF
TRBV6-1	TRBJ1-5	.	.	TGTGCCACTATTGACAGCGCCCCAGATCAGCCCCAGCATTTT	CATIDSAPDQPQHF
TRBV6-5	TRBJ2-3	once	.	TGTGCCAGCAGTGACACAGATACGCAGTATTTT	CASSDTDTQYF
TRBV9	TRBJ1-1	.	.	TGTGCCAGCAGCGTGCGACCGATGAACACTGAAGCTTTCTTT	CASSVRPMNTEAFF
TRBV18	TRBJ2-5	once	.	TGTGCCAGCTCACCTAGGGTAGTCGAGACCCAGTACTTC	CASSPRVVETQYF
TRBV4-1	TRBJ2-7	few	.	TGCGCCAGCAGCCAAGAGTCGAGTGACCTCTACGAGCAGTACTTC	CASSQESSDLYEQYF
TRBV11-2	TRBJ2-1	.	.	TGTGCCAGCAGCTTAGACGGAGGGTTTATCGATGAGCAGTTCTTC	CASSLDGGFIDEQFF